These 22 T cell receptor beta chains were sequenced from one sample in a study of cytomegalovirus exposure and HLA in healthy donors. Using immunoSEQ multiplex PCR, the repertoire was profiled, and TCRdb retains in-frame clones only, with some absent. In the table there are about 150,000 clones, more than 80% of which are singletons. Sequencing was performed on PBMCs. Receptors were obtained from a woman in her 30s in good health and CMV-seropositive.

The chain links TRBV7-2 to TRBJ1-5; D may be TRBD1 (5 bases). V lost 0 bases and J lost 12, with 12 bases in between. The germline V gene has CDR1 SGHTA and CDR2 FQGNSA. The CDR3 runs 13 residues. CDR3 nucleotide sequence: TGTGCCAGCAGCTTAGCGGGGCCCGCCGGCCAGCATTTT. It codes for CASSLAGPAGQHF.

This sequence joins TRBV7-9 and TRBJ1-1, with D possibly TRBD1 on 5 matching bases. The CDR3 consists of 18 residues. V was shortened by 3 bases and J by 1 base, with 21 bases between the two germline ends. Germline V gene data show CDR1 as SEHNR and CDR2 as FQNEAQ (reference sequence). The DNA for the CDR3 is TGTGCCAGCAGCTTGATCCCCCCTGCAGGGTTTGGGAACACTGAAGCTTTCTTT. Its protein product is CASSLIPPAGFGNTEAFF.

V usage is TRBV27 and J usage is TRBJ1-1; D might be TRBD1 (5 bases). This CDR3 region has 13 residues. Per the germline V gene, CDR1 is MNHEY and CDR2 is SMNVEV (reference sequence). The V gene lost 6 bases and the J gene lost 0 bases, with 8 bases spanning the gap. For the CDR3, the DNA is TGTGCCAGCAGCCTGACAGTGAACACTGAAGCTTTCTTT. This sequence encodes CASSLTVNTEAFF.

This chain uses TRBV6-5 with TRBJ2-7; D unresolved. This CDR3 comprises 15 residues. V was trimmed by 0 bases and J by 6 bases, leaving 15 bases between them. Looked up from germline, CDR1 is MNHEY and CDR2 is SVGAGI. CDR3 in amino acids: CASSYSGQVPLEQYF. CDR3 DNA sequence: TGTGCCAGCAGTTACTCTGGGCAGGTTCCCCTCGAGCAGTACTTC.

CDR3 DNA sequence: TGTGCCAGTAGAGATGGACACCGCCACTATGGCTACACCTTC. Encoded protein: CASRDGHRHYGYTF. The genes are TRBV19 and TRBJ1-2; TRBD1 is a possible D gene (5 bases). The CDR3 sequence is 14 residues long. Germline CDR1 reads LNHDA; CDR2 reads SQIVND (reference sequence). Trimming took off 6 bases at V and 3 bases at J, with 14 bases between the two ends.

The chain combines TRBV29-1 with TRBJ2-5; 12 bases line up with TRBD1. Trimming cost V 1 base and J 2 bases; bases outside gene matches: 2. CDR3 length equals 15 residues. Germline loops: CDR1 SQVTM, CDR2 ANQGSEA. CDR3 in amino acids: CSVEGDRGRQETQYF. The CDR3 DNA sequence: TGCAGCGTTGAAGGGGACAGGGGGCGTCAAGAGACCCAGTACTTC. The whole variable domain, remainder taken from reference TRBV29-1 and TRBJ2-5, is SAVISQKPSRDICQRGTSLTIQCQVDSQVTMMFWYRQQPGQSLTLIATANQGSEATYESGFVIDKFPISRPNLTFSTLTVSNMSPEDSSIYLCSVEGDRGRQETQYFGPGTRLLVL.

In this sample, this clone turned up a few times. The chain uses TRBV2 and TRBJ1-2; TRBD1 is a possible D gene (6 bases). From germline, CDR1 is SNHLY and CDR2 FYNNEI. Deletions cut 3 bases from V and 4 bases from J, with 9 bases between. The CDR3 is 13 residues long. The CDR3 sequence is CASSERGSYGYTF. CDR3 coding DNA: TGTGCCAGCAGTGAGAGGGGGAGCTATGGCTACACCTTC.

The chain couples TRBV27 to TRBJ2-3, with a weak D call TRBD2 (6 bases). V lost 6 bases and J lost 4, with 17 bases in between. Germline assignment: CDR1 MNHEY and CDR2 SMNVEV (reference sequence). The CDR3 has 15 residues. CDR3 nucleotide sequence: TGTGCCAGCAGCCCCATCCTAAGGAGGGCAGATACGCAGTATTTT. Its protein product is CASSPILRRADTQYF.

The rearrangement joins TRBV10-1 to TRBJ2-7; tentative D call: TRBD1 (5 bases). The CDR3 runs to 16 residues. Germline values: CDR1 WNHNN, CDR2 SYGVQD (reference sequence). The V end lost 6 bases, the J end lost 2 bases, and 20 bases lay between the germline ends. The CDR3 region is CASREPQAQRPYEQYF. The CDR3 DNA reads TGCGCCAGCAGGGAGCCACAGGCCCAGAGGCCCTACGAGCAGTACTTC.

The chain couples TRBV28 to TRBJ2-7; no definite D call. Germline CDR1 reads MDHEN; CDR2 reads SYDVKM. Trimming stripped 2 bases from V and 7 bases from J, with 9 bases between. This CDR3 is built from 12 residues. The CDR3 sequence is CASSLAVQEQYF. The CDR3 nucleotides read TGTGCCAGCAGTTTAGCAGTCCAGGAGCAGTACTTC.

The J gene is TRBJ2-3, the V gene TRBV28; a possible D gene is TRBD2 (6 bases). Germline V CDR1 and CDR2: MDHEN, SYDVKM. The CDR3 totals 15 residues. Trimming stripped 1 base from V and 2 bases from J, with 10 bases between. The CDR3 coding sequence is TGTGCCAGCAGTTTATACGGGGGTGCCACAGATACGCAGTATTTT. Amino acids: CASSLYGGATDTQYF.

The V and J genes are TRBV19 and TRBJ2-3; D gene unclear. The CDR3 contains 13 residues. CDR1 is LNHDA, CDR2 SQIVND, per germline (reference sequence). V was pared by 3 bases and J by 4 bases, with 8 bases between. CDR3 sequence reads: CASSIIRSDTQYF. The CDR3 DNA reads as TGTGCCAGTAGTATTATCAGGTCAGATACGCAGTATTTT.

The rearrangement uses TRBV2 and TRBJ2-7, with 10 bases lining up with TRBD1. The trim removed 4 bases at V and 5 bases at J, leaving 8 bases unmatched. Germline V CDR1 and CDR2: SNHLY, FYNNEI. This CDR3 comprises 15 residues. The CDR3, as DNA: TGTGCCAGCAGTGTAGCTTTGACAGGGGGCGACGAGCAGTACTTC. Protein: CASSVALTGGDEQYF.

The chain combines TRBV23-1 with TRBJ1-5, with D uncertain. TRBV23-1 carries the ORF label, with uncertain function. V was pared by 4 bases and J by 0 bases, with 22 bases between. The CDR3 consists of 19 residues. CDR3 sequence (DNA): TGCGCCAGCAGTCCCCATACCCCTCACGACGGAGATAGCAATCAGCCCCAGCATTTT. Protein product: CASSPHTPHDGDSNQPQHF.

This rearrangement joins TRBV5-4 to TRBJ1-2, with 9 bases that match TRBD1. This CDR3 region has 15 residues. V shed 2 bases, J shed 7 bases, and the junction held 9 bases outside the gene matches. Germline values: CDR1 SGHNT, CDR2 YYREEE (reference sequence). CDR3: CASSLNRGRGRGYTF. As DNA, the CDR3 is TGTGCCAGCAGCTTAAACAGGGGGCGAGGCCGTGGCTACACCTTC.

The chain has TRBV5-6 and TRBJ1-2; 12 bases are shared with TRBD1. There are 14 residues in the CDR3. Germline trimming cut 7 bases from V and 4 bases from J; bases unmatched to any gene: 5. Germline lookup yields CDR1 SGHDT and CDR2 YYEEEE. CDR3 protein: CASGGQGAFYGYTF. For the CDR3, the DNA is TGTGCCAGCGGGGGACAGGGGGCGTTCTATGGCTACACCTTC. Filled out from reference TRBV5-6 and TRBJ1-2, the complete variable domain reads DAGVTQSPTHLIKTRGQQVTLRCSPKSGHDTVSWYQQALGQGPQFIFQYYEEEERQRGNFPDRFSGHQFPNYSSELNVNALLLGDSALYLCASGGQGAFYGYTFGSGTRLTVV.

V gene TRBV29-1 combines with J gene TRBJ2-5; D gene unclear. The CDR3 is 12 residues long. Trimming left V 3 bases short and J 5 bases short, with 10 bases between. Germline V gives CDR1 SQVTM, CDR2 ANQGSEA. CDR3: CSVDHGVETQYF. As DNA, the CDR3 is TGCAGCGTTGACCACGGAGTGGAGACCCAGTACTTC.

V and J are TRBV27 and TRBJ2-7; TRBD2 agrees at 16 bases. The V segment lost 6 bases and the J segment 0 bases; nucleotides outside the gene matches: 2. Germline V gene data show CDR1 as MNHEY and CDR2 as SMNVEV (reference sequence). CDR3 length: 16 amino acids. The CDR3 reads CASRGLAGGSSYEQYF. In DNA form, the CDR3 reads TGTGCCAGCAGGGGACTAGCGGGGGGGTCCTCCTACGAGCAGTACTTC.

The chain employs TRBV11-2 and TRBJ1-1, with D maybe TRBD1 (6 bases). Germline CDR1 SGHAT, CDR2 FQNNGV. The length of the CDR3 is 18 residues. V was trimmed by 7 bases and J by 0 bases, leaving 24 bases between them. The CDR3 reads CASNHPGGAEVLNTEAFF. The CDR3 nucleotides read TGTGCCAGCAACCATCCGGGGGGGGCCGAGGTTTTGAACACTGAAGCTTTCTTT.

This sequence joins TRBV28 and TRBJ2-1, with TRBD1 matching over 9 bases. CDR3 size: 15 residues. The ends lost 6 bases at V and 4 bases at J; junction bases unmatched: 7. Germline V gives CDR1 MDHEN, CDR2 SYDVKM. DNA for the CDR3: TGTGCCAGCAGCCCCCCGGGACAGGGATACAATGAGCAGTTCTTC. Protein product: CASSPPGQGYNEQFF.

The rearrangement uses TRBV28 and TRBJ1-5; D uncertain. The germline CDR1 and CDR2 sequences are MDHEN and SYDVKM. This CDR3 comprises 15 residues. Trimming took off 6 bases at V and 4 bases at J, with 16 bases between the two ends. CDR3 region: CASSLEWWRNQPQHF. DNA of the CDR3: TGTGCCAGCAGCTTGGAGTGGTGGAGAAATCAGCCCCAGCATTTT.

This chain joins TRBV28 and TRBJ2-7; 7 bases align to TRBD1. Germline lookup yields CDR1 MDHEN and CDR2 SYDVKM. The CDR3 totals 13 residues. The ends lost 3 bases at V and 4 bases at J; junction bases unmatched: 3. DNA for the CDR3: TGTGCCAGCAGTTTGAACAGGGGTTACGAGCAGTACTTC. Protein: CASSLNRGYEQYF.